This is a list of T cell receptor beta chains from one sample in a study of beta chain features in type 1 diabetes. Clones were read by immunoSEQ multiplex PCR, and TCRdb kept only the in-frame ones, dropping some. The table lists a few hundred thousand clones, approximately 12% of them singletons. Source material: naive CD4+ T cells from blood. Every receptor here comes from a man aged 18-30 years in good health. Each CDR3 is given with its conserved first and last residue. A D gene is named only where the DNA matches it firmly. Rows give clone size only sometimes, using once, few, many, or a class for an expanded clone.

v_gene	abundance	d_gene	j_gene	CDR3nt	CDR3aa
TRBV14	.	TRBD1	TRBJ2-2	TGTGCCAGCAGCCAGCACCGGGACAGGAACACCGGGGAGCTGTTTTTT	CASSQHRDRNTGELFF
TRBV28	.	TRBD1	TRBJ1-2	TGTGCCAGCAGTTTATACGGACAGGGGGTGGGCTATGGCTACACCTTC	CASSLYGQGVGYGYTF
TRBV6-4	.	.	TRBJ2-3	TGTGCCAGCAGAGCTAGCGGCACAGATACGCAGTATTTT	CASRASGTDTQYF
TRBV6-6	.	.	TRBJ1-6	TGTGCCAGCAGTTACTCGGGAGCCAGTGGTTCACCCCTCCACTTT	CASSYSGASGSPLHF
TRBV28	few	TRBD2	TRBJ2-1	TGTGCCAGCCGTCTAGCGGGGCACAATGAGCAGTTCTTC	CASRLAGHNEQFF
TRBV30	.	TRBD1	TRBJ2-2	TGTGCCTGGAGTGTACGGACAGGGTACACCGGGGAGCTGTTTTTT	CAWSVRTGYTGELFF
TRBV7-9	few	.	TRBJ2-7	TGTGCCAGCAGCTCTAGCCCCTGGACTCTCGAGCAGTACTTC	CASSSSPWTLEQYF
TRBV28	.	.	TRBJ2-5	TGTGCCAGCAGTTCCCCATCAGGGGAGATACAAGAGACCCAGTACTTC	CASSSPSGEIQETQYF
TRBV6-6	.	.	TRBJ2-1	TGTGCCAGCAGTCCACCCGGTCATGAGCAGTTCTTC	CASSPPGHEQFF
TRBV6-5	few	.	TRBJ1-5	TGTGCCAGCAGCCCCGGACAGAGCAATCAGCCCCAGCATTTT	CASSPGQSNQPQHF
TRBV10-3	few	TRBD1	TRBJ2-5	TGTGCCACCCGGGACAGGGGGTCCCCTCGCCAAGAGACCCAGTACTTC	CATRDRGSPRQETQYF
TRBV30	.	.	TRBJ1-2	TGTGCCTGGAGTCCCCAGACAGACTCCTATGGCTACACCTTC	CAWSPQTDSYGYTF
TRBV7-2	.	.	TRBJ2-7	TGTGCCAGCAGCTTAAGCACCGAGCAGTACTTC	CASSLSTEQYF
TRBV9	few	.	TRBJ1-2	TGTGCCAGCAGCGCCGGATCTACTAGGCTCTATGGCTACACCTTC	CASSAGSTRLYGYTF
TRBV4-3	.	TRBD2	TRBJ2-7	TGCGCCAGCAGCCAAGTAGGGCGTGCGGGAGGTGGAGAGCAGTACTTC	CASSQVGRAGGGEQYF
TRBV30	few	.	TRBJ2-7	TGTGCCTGGAGTGCTAGCTTCTACGAGCAGTACTTC	CAWSASFYEQYF
TRBV7-8	few	.	TRBJ1-5	TGTGCCAGCAGCTTAATGACAGGTTCTAGCAATCAGCCCCAGCATTTT	CASSLMTGSSNQPQHF
TRBV15	few	TRBD1	TRBJ2-1	TGTGCCACCAGCAGAAGCAGGGGGCACAATGAGCAGTTCTTC	CATSRSRGHNEQFF
TRBV29-1	few	.	TRBJ2-3	TGCAGCGTTGGACAGGTATTGGCCACAGATACGCAGTATTTT	CSVGQVLATDTQYF
TRBV6-5	few	.	TRBJ2-7	TGTGCCAGCAGTAACGGACAGCGGCAGTACTTC	CASSNGQRQYF
TRBV6-6	.	TRBD1	TRBJ2-7	TGTGCCAGCAGTCGAGGACAGGGGGCGGGAGAGCAGTACTTC	CASSRGQGAGEQYF
TRBV2	few	.	TRBJ1-2	TGTGCCAGCAGAACATACAGGGACGGTGGCTACACCTTC	CASRTYRDGGYTF
TRBV7-9	.	TRBD1	TRBJ2-5	TGTGCCAGCAGCTTAGGGGGACAGTACCAAGAGACCCAGTACTTC	CASSLGGQYQETQYF
TRBV30	few	TRBD2	TRBJ2-1	TGTGCCTGGAGTAAAGGACTAGCGGGAGAGAGGTGGTTCGATGAGCAGTTCTTC	CAWSKGLAGERWFDEQFF
TRBV15	few	.	TRBJ1-2	TGTGCCACCTCCTCGGGTACTAACTATGGCTACACCTTC	CATSSGTNYGYTF
TRBV6-1	few	TRBD1	TRBJ2-4	TGTGCCAGCAGTGAAGGGACAGGCCAACCCCCCAGCATTCAGTACTTC	CASSEGTGQPPSIQYF
TRBV28	.	.	TRBJ2-4	TGTGCCAGCAGAACATCAGCGATAGCCAAAAACATTCAGTACTTC	CASRTSAIAKNIQYF
TRBV15	.	.	TRBJ1-5	TGTGCCACCAGTCAGGGGAATCAGCCCCAGCATTTT	CATSQGNQPQHF
TRBV28	few	TRBD1	TRBJ2-7	TGTGCCAGCAGTTTCCACGGACAGGGGGCTAGGGGGGAGCAGTACTTC	CASSFHGQGARGEQYF
TRBV28	.	.	TRBJ2-5	TGTGCCAGCAGTTCCGGGAAAGAGACCCAGTACTTC	CASSSGKETQYF
TRBV7-8	.	.	TRBJ1-1	TGTGCCAGCAGCTTAGAAGGGGCTTACACTGAAGCTTTCTTT	CASSLEGAYTEAFF
TRBV27	.	TRBD2	TRBJ2-7	TGTGCCAGCAGTTTATCGGCACTAGCGGCACCCTACGAGCAGTACTTC	CASSLSALAAPYEQYF
TRBV7-9	.	.	TRBJ2-6	TGTGCCAGCAGCTTTTACACCGGGGCCAACGTCCTGACTTTC	CASSFYTGANVLTF
TRBV27	.	TRBD2	TRBJ2-7	TGTGCCAGCAGTCCGCCGGGACTATATCGGGAGCAGTACTTC	CASSPPGLYREQYF
TRBV7-2	few	TRBD1	TRBJ1-5	TGTGCCAGCAGCTTGGGACAGGGGAATCATCAGCCCCAGCATTTT	CASSLGQGNHQPQHF
TRBV5-1	.	.	TRBJ2-5	TGCGCCAGCAGCTTGGGGCTCAGGGGCTACCAAGAGACCCAGTACTTC	CASSLGLRGYQETQYF
TRBV7-3	.	TRBD2	TRBJ2-1	TGTGCCAGCAGCCCGACCGGGGGGACTCGAAATGAGCAGTTCTTC	CASSPTGGTRNEQFF
TRBV6-1	.	TRBD1	TRBJ2-4	TGTGCCAGCAGTGTCCGGGACAGGGGTGACATTCAGTACTTC	CASSVRDRGDIQYF
TRBV28	.	TRBD2	TRBJ2-1	TGTGCCAGCAGTCTGGGCGGGGGGACCTACAATGAGCAGTTCTTC	CASSLGGGTYNEQFF
TRBV9	few	.	TRBJ2-3	TGTGCCAGCAGCGTCGCCCGGGAGCCGAATACGCAGTATTTT	CASSVAREPNTQYF
TRBV25-1	few	.	TRBJ2-7	TGTGCCAGCAGTCCCTCGATAATGCGGGGCGGCGAGCAGTACTTC	CASSPSIMRGGEQYF
TRBV19	.	TRBD1	TRBJ2-1	TGTGCCAGTAGTATGGGACAGGGGTCATTGAATGAGCAGTTCTTC	CASSMGQGSLNEQFF
TRBV28	.	TRBD1	TRBJ2-6	TGTGCCAGCAGTCGGGACAGGGGTATCTCTGGGGCCAACGTCCTGACTTTC	CASSRDRGISGANVLTF
TRBV28	few	.	TRBJ1-2	TGTGCCAGCAGTGTGGGCCCGCGGAGGAACTATGGCTACACCTTC	CASSVGPRRNYGYTF
TRBV7-9	.	.	TRBJ1-2	TGTGCCAGCAGCTTCTCGCGGCTGAACTATGGCTACACCTTC	CASSFSRLNYGYTF
TRBV6-5	.	.	TRBJ1-5	TGTGCCAGCAGTTACGAGGGGGCCCAGCATTTT	CASSYEGAQHF
TRBV5-1	.	.	TRBJ2-7	TGCGCCAGCAGCTTGGACGCGGCCTTAAACGAGCAGTACTTC	CASSLDAALNEQYF
TRBV7-3	once	TRBD1	TRBJ1-6	TGTGCCAGCAGCTTAACGGGACAGAGGAATTCACCCCTCCACTTT	CASSLTGQRNSPLHF